This record covers a single TCR beta chain. The sample originates from a study of cytotoxic CD8 clonotypes in ibrutinib-treated CLL. The planned depth of sequencing spanned 1 in 200,000 to 1 in 1 million T cells. Sequencing was performed with immunoSEQ multiplex PCR; in TCRdb, only in-frame clones are kept and a portion is missing. In the table there are 35,000 to 45,000 clones, about 70% of which are singletons. CDR1 is MGHRA and CDR2 is YSYEKL in the germline V gene. Trimming removed 4 bases at V and 11 bases at J, with 17 bases between. The CDR3 runs to 13 residues. This receptor was obtained from a human donor with chronic lymphocytic leukemia. Sequencing was performed on PBMCs, taken after 12 months of ibrutinib treatment. This chain links TRBV4-1 with TRBJ1-1; D gene unclear. The CDR3 sequence is CASSPVEVDGAFF. In nucleotides, the CDR3 is TGCGCCAGCAGCCCAGTGGAGGTGGATGGGGCTTTCTTT.